The 6 T cell receptor beta chains below come from one sample, sequenced in a study of blood T cell repertoires in COVID-19. Here immunoSEQ multiplex PCR was the method, and the copy in TCRdb shows in-frame clones only, minus some. The table has 250,000 to 350,000 clones, roughly 89% seen once. The source material was peripheral blood. Receptors originate from a woman aged 25 to 45 with active or convalescent COVID-19.

The chain has TRBV7-3 and TRBJ1-6, with a possible D match to TRBD1 (6 bases). Trimming pared 5 bases from V and 6 bases from J, leaving 23 bases between. CDR3 length: 18 amino acids. From germline, CDR1 is SGHTA and CDR2 FQGTGA. CDR3 sequence reads: CASSPDPDSDNCNSPLHF. As DNA, the CDR3 is TGTGCCAGCAGCCCAGATCCGGACAGTGACAATTGTAATTCACCCCTCCACTTT.

The J gene is TRBJ1-5, the V gene TRBV6-2 or TRBV6-3; no definite D call. The CDR3 is 15 amino acids. Trimming stripped 3 bases from V and 5 bases from J, with 14 bases between. CDR1 and CDR2 (germline): MNHEY, SVGEGT. The CDR3 region is CASSYNGRRDQPQHF. Here the CDR3 DNA reads TGTGCCAGCAGTTATAATGGGCGGAGGGATCAGCCCCAGCATTTT.

The rearrangement uses TRBV18 and TRBJ2-7; no firm D call. The CDR3 has 11 residues. The ends were cut back, 4 bases at V and 3 bases at J, with 4 bases in the middle. The germline gives CDR1 KGHSH, CDR2 LQKENI. DNA for the CDR3: TGTGCCAGCTCACGCAGCTACGAGCAGTACTTC. It is translated as CASSRSYEQYF.

The V call is TRBV4-2, the J call TRBJ2-3, with TRBD2 identical over 8 bases. The CDR3 covers 16 residues. Looked up from germline, CDR1 is LGHNA and CDR2 is YNFKEQ. V shed 0 bases, J shed 5 bases, and the junction held 7 bases outside the gene matches. This chain's CDR3 is CASSQDGGGILDTQYF. In nucleotides, the CDR3 is TGTGCCAGCAGCCAAGACGGCGGGGGGATCTTAGATACGCAGTATTTT.

In DNA form, the CDR3 reads TGTGCCACCAGCGGCTACAGGGGGCGTTGGGGCTACACCTTC. Residues: CATSGYRGRWGYTF. The chain is built from TRBV15 and TRBJ1-2; 9 bases match TRBD1. Germline loops: CDR1 LNHNV, CDR2 YYDKDF (reference sequence). The CDR3 is 14 residues long. The V segment lost 5 bases and the J segment 8 bases; nucleotides outside the gene matches: 9.

V and J are TRBV6-5 and TRBJ1-1, with TRBD1 matching 9 bases. V gave up 8 bases and J gave up 7 bases; unmatched junction bases: 5. The CDR3 extends over 12 amino acids. Looked up from germline, CDR1 is MNHEY and CDR2 is SVGAGI. CDR3 sequence reads: CASSQGAGEAFF. DNA of the CDR3: TGTGCCAGCTCACAGGGGGCTGGTGAAGCTTTCTTT.